What follows are 32 T cell receptor beta chains derived from one specimen sequenced in a study of Graves' ophthalmopathy and Graves' hyperthyroidism. Amplified material comprised TCR beta CDR3 regions derived from RNA transcripts. First-round RT-PCR with HTBI primers preceded a second-round multiplex PCR. TCRdb independently ran MiXCR on the multiplex PCR reads; one entry per CDR3 protein. The sample carries about 210,000 distinct CDR3 sequences, 25% to 30% recorded once. Material: peripheral blood. The origin of the receptors is a man aged 50 or older with Graves' ophthalmopathy.

This clonotype showed up many times. CDR3 in amino acids: CASTPSGWGVQPQHF. The DNA for the CDR3 is TGTGCCAGCACCCCTTCGGGGTGGGGTGTCCAGCCCCAGCATTTT. This chain uses TRBV28 with TRBJ1-5; D not resolved. From germline, CDR1 is MDHEN and CDR2 SYDVKM. Deletions cut 7 bases from V and 7 bases from J, with 20 bases between. The CDR3 has 15 residues.

Ten or more counts support this clonotype. The rearrangement uses TRBV28 and TRBJ2-7, with 9 bases aligning to TRBD2. The CDR3 is 15 amino acids. V trimming: 3 bases; J trimming: 2 bases; junction bases outside the gene matches: 5. CDR1 is MDHEN, CDR2 SYDVKM, per germline. CDR3 protein: CASSFATSGAYEQYF. The CDR3 bases are TGTGCCAGCAGTTTCGCGACTAGCGGTGCCTACGAGCAGTACTTC. Complete variable domain (other parts from reference TRBV28 and TRBJ2-7): DVKVTQSSRYLVKRTGEKVFLECVQDMDHENMFWYRQDPGLGLRLIYFSYDVKMKEKGDIPEGYSVSREKKERFSLILESASTNQTSMYLCASSFATSGAYEQYFGPGTRLTVT.

This clonotype was observed at least ten times. The rearrangement uses TRBV27 and TRBJ2-7; tentatively, D is TRBD2 (6 bases). Trimming took 4 bases from V and 1 from J, leaving 17 bases between them. The CDR3 consists of 16 residues. Germline CDR1 reads MNHEY; CDR2 reads SMNVEV (reference sequence). The CDR3 here is CASSSSSGLQSYEQYF. DNA for the CDR3: TGTGCCAGCAGTTCCTCCTCGGGACTTCAATCCTACGAGCAGTACTTC.

This clonotype showed up many times. The CDR3: CASSLGDGTQAYEQYF. The CDR3 coding sequence is TGTGCCAGCAGCTTAGGCGACGGGACTCAGGCCTACGAGCAGTACTTC. The chain has TRBV11-2 and TRBJ2-7; possibly TRBD2 for D (6 bases). V was pared by 1 base and J by 2 bases, with 15 bases between. Germline-derived CDR1 and CDR2 are SGHAT and FQNNGV. This CDR3 spans 16 amino acids.

This clonotype was counted ten times or more. The chain links TRBV6-2 or TRBV6-3 to TRBJ2-2; D uncertain. This CDR3 has 14 residues. Germline values: CDR1 MNHEY, CDR2 SVGEGT. The V and J ends lost 4 bases and 4 bases respectively, with 10 bases between them. As DNA, the CDR3 is TGTGCCAGCAGTTCAAACTGGGGCACCGGGGAGCTGTTTTTT. This sequence encodes CASSSNWGTGELFF.

The chain combines TRBV7-2 with TRBJ2-2; 12 nucleotides line up with TRBD2. CDR1 SGHTA and CDR2 FQGNSA come from the germline V gene. The CDR3 consists of 18 residues. V shed 2 bases and J 4 bases; nucleotides not matched to a gene: 8. Here the CDR3 DNA reads TGTGCCAGCAGCTTACCGGCTAGCGGGGGGGCTAGCACCGGGGAGCTGTTTTTT. The encoded protein is CASSLPASGGASTGELFF.

This clonotype was picked up many times. The chain couples TRBV29-1 to TRBJ2-2; D may be TRBD1 or TRBD2 (5 bases each). V was shortened by 3 bases and J by 5 bases, with 13 bases between the two germline ends. Germline CDR1 SQVTM, CDR2 ANQGSEA. CDR3 size: 14 residues. Here the CDR3 reads CSVDSQGRTGELFF. Here the CDR3 DNA reads TGCAGCGTTGACTCCCAGGGACGTACCGGGGAGCTGTTTTTT.

This clonotype was counted many times. CDR3 DNA: TGTGCCGGGACTAGCGGGTATAACGAGCAGTACTTC. Translating gives CAGTSGYNEQYF. The J gene is TRBJ2-7, the V gene TRBV2, with 12 bases aligning to TRBD2. Germline V CDR1 and CDR2: SNHLY, FYNNEI. Trimming removed 11 bases from V and 5 bases from J; junction bases left unmatched: 4. The CDR3 has 12 residues.

There are many counts of this clonotype. The genes are TRBV7-9 and TRBJ1-2; D unclear. In germline, CDR1 is SEHNR, CDR2 FQNEAQ (reference sequence). Deletions cut 5 bases from V and 2 bases from J, with 9 bases between. The length of the CDR3 is 13 residues. CDR3 bases: TGTGCCAGCAGCGCCGGATGGAACTATGGCTACACCTTC. Translating it yields CASSAGWNYGYTF.

At least ten counts were recorded for this clonotype. The rearrangement joins TRBV7-6 to TRBJ2-7; 7 bases fit TRBD1. The V and J ends lost 1 base and 0 bases, in that order; junction bases with no gene match: 3. The CDR3 runs 15 residues. The germline V gene has CDR1 SGHVS and CDR2 FNYEAQ. The CDR3 DNA sequence: TGTGCCAGCAGCTTAGATGACAGGGTCTCCTACGAGCAGTACTTC. Translated: CASSLDDRVSYEQYF.

The V gene is TRBV28, the J gene TRBJ2-5; tentative D call: TRBD2 (5 bases). The V end lost 5 bases, the J end lost 5 bases, and 21 bases lay between the germline ends. The germline V gene has CDR1 MDHEN and CDR2 SYDVKM. The CDR3 extends over 16 amino acids. In DNA form, the CDR3 reads TGTGCCAGCAGTACCCGGGCCTTCCGGAGAGGGGAGACCCAGTACTTC. Amino acid sequence: CASSTRAFRRGETQYF. Filled out from reference TRBV28 and TRBJ2-5, the complete variable domain reads DVKVTQSSRYLVKRTGEKVFLECVQDMDHENMFWYRQDPGLGLRLIYFSYDVKMKEKGDIPEGYSVSREKKERFSLILESASTNQTSMYLCASSTRAFRRGETQYFGPGTRLLVL.

This clonotype was detected many times. V and J are TRBV6-1 and TRBJ1-1; TRBD1 might be the D (5 bases). V shed 7 bases and J shed 6 bases, with 18 bases lying between them. Germline assignment: CDR1 MNHNS and CDR2 SASEGT. The CDR3 has 14 residues. The CDR3 loop is CASTRTPKAAEAFF. The CDR3 coding sequence is TGTGCCAGCACCAGGACACCCAAAGCCGCTGAAGCTTTCTTT.

The chain carries TRBV24-1 and TRBJ2-7; either TRBD1 or TRBD2 may fit D (7 bases each). Germline V gives CDR1 KGHDR, CDR2 SFDVKD. V lost 3 bases to trimming and J lost 3 bases, with 20 bases between them. The CDR3 spans 17 residues. The CDR3 reads CATSDGISGGGLYEQYF. The CDR3 coding sequence is TGTGCCACCAGTGATGGGATCTCAGGGGGGGGACTCTACGAGCAGTACTTC.

This clonotype was seen many times. The genes are TRBV4-2 and TRBJ1-2, with 12 bases aligning to TRBD1. Germline V lookup: CDR1 LGHNA, CDR2 YNFKEQ. The J segment lost 8 bases and the V segment lost 0 bases, leaving 4 bases of the junction unmatched. CDR3 length equals 15 residues. CDR3 region: CASSQEWDRGPGYTF. The CDR3 bases are TGTGCCAGCAGCCAAGAATGGGACAGGGGGCCCGGCTACACCTTC.

This clonotype has a count of ten or more. The rearrangement joins TRBV18 to TRBJ2-7; D call uncertain. The CDR3 runs 12 residues. The ends were cut back, 0 bases at V and 5 bases at J, with 5 bases in the middle. Germline loops: CDR1 KGHSH, CDR2 LQKENI. CDR3 sequence reads: CASSPPYHEQYF. CDR3 DNA: TGTGCCAGCTCACCACCGTACCACGAGCAGTACTTC.

The sample holds many counts of this clonotype. V gene TRBV19 combines with J gene TRBJ2-2; TRBD1 matches 9 bases. The J segment lost 3 bases and the V segment lost 5 bases, leaving 1 base of the junction unmatched. In germline, CDR1 is LNHDA, CDR2 SQIVND (reference sequence). The CDR3 totals 14 residues. CDR3 residues: CASSGQGYTGELFF. The CDR3, as DNA: TGTGCCAGTAGTGGACAGGGGTACACCGGGGAGCTGTTTTTT.

A single count supports this clonotype. A read error may produce the germline difference seen at one junction end. The rearrangement joins TRBV27 to TRBJ2-7; no definite D call. The CDR3 is 13 residues long. Germline CDR1 MNHEY, CDR2 SMNVEV (reference sequence). CDR3 in amino acids: CASSEYSLGEQYF. In DNA form, the CDR3 reads TGCGCCAGCAGTGAGTACAGCCTGGGGGAGCAGTACTTC.

The V call is TRBV6-1, the J call TRBJ1-5; no definite D call. CDR3 size: 13 residues. The germline gives CDR1 MNHNS, CDR2 SASEGT. V was trimmed by 3 bases and J by 6 bases, leaving 9 bases between them. The CDR3 loop reads CASSEWTSQPQHF. DNA of the CDR3: TGTGCCAGCAGTGAGTGGACCAGTCAGCCCCAGCATTTT.

This clonotype turned up a few times. The chain carries TRBV6-1 and TRBJ1-1; TRBD1 is a possible D gene (5 bases). CDR1 MNHNS and CDR2 SASEGT come from the germline V gene. The V end lost 5 bases, the J end lost 5 bases, and 12 bases lay between the germline ends. This CDR3 is 13 amino acids long. The CDR3, as DNA: TGTGCCAGCAGTCCCCCAGGGCTAACTGAAGCTTTCTTT. Protein product: CASSPPGLTEAFF.

The sample holds many counts of this clonotype. The rearrangement links TRBV28 to TRBJ1-5, with D possibly being TRBD1 (6 bases). V was cut by 6 bases and J by 3 bases, with 15 bases left in between. CDR1 MDHEN and CDR2 SYDVKM come from the germline V gene. This CDR3 spans 15 amino acids. CDR3 amino acids: CASRAQGQFNQPQHF. The CDR3 nucleotides are TGTGCCAGCAGAGCTCAAGGACAGTTCAATCAGCCCCAGCATTTT.

This clonotype was recorded many times. The chain uses TRBV20-1 and TRBJ2-7, with 10 nucleotides matching TRBD2. With 6 bases clipped from V and 4 bases from J, the junction kept 9 bases outside the gene matches. The CDR3 has 14 residues. Germline CDR1 is DFQATT and CDR2 is SNEGSKA (reference sequence). The CDR3 here is CSARPGLAIYEQYF. DNA for the CDR3: TGCAGTGCGAGACCGGGACTAGCGATTTACGAGCAGTACTTC.

This clonotype was seen many times. The gene calls are TRBV11-2 and TRBJ2-4; TRBD1 matches at 7 bases. The J segment lost 2 bases and the V segment lost 6 bases, leaving 7 bases of the junction unmatched. This CDR3 is built from 15 residues. Germline V gives CDR1 SGHAT, CDR2 FQNNGV. This CDR3 reads CASRSYRGTKNIQYF. CDR3 DNA sequence: TGTGCCAGCAGGAGCTACAGGGGTACCAAAAACATTCAGTACTTC.

This clonotype was counted many times. CDR3 region: CSVLVTSGSSYEQYF. CDR3 DNA: TGCAGCGTTCTAGTCACTAGCGGGAGCTCCTACGAGCAGTACTTC. This chain joins TRBV29-1 and TRBJ2-7; 11 bases align to TRBD2. From germline, CDR1 is SQVTM and CDR2 ANQGSEA. The junction had 6 bases not matched to a gene; V was cut back by 5 bases and J by 0 bases. The CDR3 runs to 15 residues.

This clonotype was observed many times. V is TRBV7-9 and J is TRBJ1-2; perhaps TRBD1 as D (5 bases). V lost 10 bases and J 8 bases, leaving 14 bases between the germline ends. Germline V gene data show CDR1 as SEHNR and CDR2 as FQNEAQ (reference sequence). CDR3 size: 11 residues. Here the CDR3 DNA reads TGTGCCATCCGGGACTATCGCGGCTACACCTTC. Protein product: CAIRDYRGYTF.

The chain is built from TRBV6-2 or TRBV6-3 and TRBJ2-5; D possibly uses TRBD1 or TRBD2 (5 bases each). This CDR3 spans 14 amino acids. The V end lost 5 bases, the J end lost 1 base, and 11 bases lay between the germline ends. Germline CDR1 and CDR2: MNHEY and SVGEGT. The CDR3 region is CASSRTGTQETQYF. The CDR3 DNA reads as TGTGCCAGCAGTCGAACGGGGACCCAAGAGACCCAGTACTTC.

This clonotype has ten or more counts. This chain joins TRBV27 and TRBJ2-7, with 10 bases fitting TRBD1. CDR1 and CDR2 from the germline V gene are MNHEY and SMNVEV (reference sequence). V lost 6 bases and J lost 2; bases outside the gene matches: 13. This CDR3 has 17 amino acids. CDR3 protein: CASSSPSPGQGPYEQYF. In DNA form, the CDR3 reads TGTGCCAGCAGCTCCCCTTCGCCGGGACAGGGGCCCTACGAGCAGTACTTC.

This clonotype was found many times. The chain carries TRBV7-9 and TRBJ2-5, with D perhaps TRBD1 (6 bases). CDR1 is SEHNR, CDR2 FQNEAQ, per germline (reference sequence). Trimming took 4 bases from V and 1 from J, leaving 28 bases between them. The CDR3 covers 20 residues. In nucleotides, the CDR3 is TGTGCCAGCAGCTCCTCACCCTCAGAACACAGGGTACCACTCCAAGAGACCCAGTACTTC. Protein sequence: CASSSSPSEHRVPLQETQYF.

At least ten counts were recorded for this clonotype. The V call is TRBV30, the J call TRBJ1-5; D is ambiguous. CDR1 and CDR2 (germline): GTSNPN, SVGIG (reference sequence). V lost 1 base and J 5 bases, leaving 12 bases between the germline ends. This CDR3 comprises 14 residues. CDR3 in DNA: TGTGCCTGGAGTGGGACGTCAAGAGATCAGCCCCAGCATTTT. Translated: CAWSGTSRDQPQHF.

This clonotype was found many times. The chain joins TRBV28 to TRBJ1-2, with D tentatively TRBD1 (5 bases). The CDR3 sequence is 12 residues long. Trimming removed 8 bases from V and 4 bases from J, with 11 bases in between. From germline, CDR1 is MDHEN and CDR2 SYDVKM. CDR3 loop: CASEGDSYGYTF. As DNA, the CDR3 is TGTGCCAGCGAGGGTGACAGCTATGGCTACACCTTC.

The V gene is TRBV12-3 or TRBV12-4, the J gene TRBJ2-7, with 14 bases fitting TRBD2. V lost 6 bases to trimming and J lost 2 bases; unmatched junction nucleotides: 6. CDR3 length equals 16 residues. Here the CDR3 DNA reads TGTGCCAGCAGCCCCGGGACTAGCGGGAGTGCCTACGAGCAGTACTTC. Translation: CASSPGTSGSAYEQYF.

This clonotype was picked up many times. The rearrangement joins TRBV6-1 to TRBJ2-2; possible D gene TRBD2, 5 bases. CDR3 length: 16 amino acids. Germline lookup yields CDR1 MNHNS and CDR2 SASEGT. V was clipped by 0 bases and J by 4 bases, with 12 bases between them. The CDR3 spells CASSEAWRAGTGELFF. DNA of the CDR3: TGTGCCAGCAGTGAAGCGTGGCGTGCGGGCACCGGGGAGCTGTTTTTT.

V and J are TRBV27 and TRBJ2-7, with TRBD1 matching 12 bases. Germline V lookup: CDR1 MNHEY, CDR2 SMNVEV (reference sequence). This CDR3 is 15 amino acids long. The ends lost 3 bases at V and 4 bases at J; junction bases unmatched: 4. CDR3 sequence reads: CASSLGTGGGYEQYF. The CDR3 nucleotides read TGTGCCAGCAGTTTGGGGACAGGGGGCGGGTACGAGCAGTACTTC.